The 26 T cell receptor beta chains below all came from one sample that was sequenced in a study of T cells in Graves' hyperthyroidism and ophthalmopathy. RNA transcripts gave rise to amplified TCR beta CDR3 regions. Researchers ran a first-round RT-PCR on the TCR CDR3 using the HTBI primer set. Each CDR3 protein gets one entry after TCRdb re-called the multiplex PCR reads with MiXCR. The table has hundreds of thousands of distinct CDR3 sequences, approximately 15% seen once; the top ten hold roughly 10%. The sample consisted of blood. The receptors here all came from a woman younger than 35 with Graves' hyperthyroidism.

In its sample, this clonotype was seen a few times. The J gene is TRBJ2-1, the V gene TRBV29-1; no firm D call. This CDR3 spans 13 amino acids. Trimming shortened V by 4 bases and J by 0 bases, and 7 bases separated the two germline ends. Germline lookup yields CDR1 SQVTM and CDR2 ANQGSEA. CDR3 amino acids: CSVVTDSYNEQFF. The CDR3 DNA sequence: TGCAGCGTTGTAACAGACTCCTACAATGAGCAGTTCTTC.

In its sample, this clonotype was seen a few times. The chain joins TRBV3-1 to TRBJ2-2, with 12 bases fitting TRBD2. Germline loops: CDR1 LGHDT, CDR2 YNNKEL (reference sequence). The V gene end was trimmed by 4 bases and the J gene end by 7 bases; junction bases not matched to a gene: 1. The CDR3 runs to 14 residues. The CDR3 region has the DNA TGTGCCAGCAGCCTGGGACTAGCGGGCGGGGAGCTGTTTTTT. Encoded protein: CASSLGLAGGELFF.

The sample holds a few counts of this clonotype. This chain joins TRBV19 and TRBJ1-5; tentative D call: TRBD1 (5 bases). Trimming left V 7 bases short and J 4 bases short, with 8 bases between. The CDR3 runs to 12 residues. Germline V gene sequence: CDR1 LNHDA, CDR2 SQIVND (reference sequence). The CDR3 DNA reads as TGTGCCAGTAAGAGGGGAAATCAGCCCCAGCATTTT. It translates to CASKRGNQPQHF.

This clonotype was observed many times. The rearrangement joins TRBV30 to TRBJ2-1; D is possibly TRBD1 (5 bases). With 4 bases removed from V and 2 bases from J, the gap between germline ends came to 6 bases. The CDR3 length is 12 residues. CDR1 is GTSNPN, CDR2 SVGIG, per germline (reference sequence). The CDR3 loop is CAWTGTYNEQFF. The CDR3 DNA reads TGTGCCTGGACAGGGACCTACAATGAGCAGTTCTTC.

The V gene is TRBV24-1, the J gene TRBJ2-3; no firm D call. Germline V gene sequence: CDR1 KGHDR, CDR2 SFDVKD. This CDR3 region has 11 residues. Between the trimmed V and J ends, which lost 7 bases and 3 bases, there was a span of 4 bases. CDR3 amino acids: CATSETDTQYF. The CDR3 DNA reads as TGTGCCACCAGCGAAACAGATACGCAGTATTTT.

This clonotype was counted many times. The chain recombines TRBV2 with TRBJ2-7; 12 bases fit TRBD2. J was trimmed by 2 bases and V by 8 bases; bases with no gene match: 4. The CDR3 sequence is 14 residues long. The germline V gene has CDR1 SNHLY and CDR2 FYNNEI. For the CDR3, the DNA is TGTGCCAGCCTAGCGGGAGGGACTCCCTACGAGCAGTACTTC. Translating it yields CASLAGGTPYEQYF.

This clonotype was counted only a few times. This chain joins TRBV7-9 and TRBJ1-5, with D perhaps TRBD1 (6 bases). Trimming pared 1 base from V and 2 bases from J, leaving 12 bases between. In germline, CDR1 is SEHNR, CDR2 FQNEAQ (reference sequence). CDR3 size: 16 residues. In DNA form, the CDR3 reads TGTGCCAGCAGCTTAGGGCAGGGGACGGGCAATCAGCCCCAGCATTTT. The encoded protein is CASSLGQGTGNQPQHF.

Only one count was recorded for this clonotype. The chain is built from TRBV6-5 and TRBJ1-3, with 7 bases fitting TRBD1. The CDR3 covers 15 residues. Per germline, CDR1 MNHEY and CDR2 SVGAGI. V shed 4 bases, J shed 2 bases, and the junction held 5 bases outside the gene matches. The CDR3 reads CASSSTDRAGNTIYF. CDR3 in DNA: TGTGCCAGCAGTTCTACCGACAGGGCTGGAAACACCATATATTTT.

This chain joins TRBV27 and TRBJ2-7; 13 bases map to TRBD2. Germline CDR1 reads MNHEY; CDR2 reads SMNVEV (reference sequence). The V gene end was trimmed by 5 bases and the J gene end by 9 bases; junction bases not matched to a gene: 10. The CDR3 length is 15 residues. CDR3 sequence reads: CASSLTGLAGEGQYF. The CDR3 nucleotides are TGTGCCAGCAGTCTAACCGGACTAGCGGGAGAGGGGCAGTACTTC.

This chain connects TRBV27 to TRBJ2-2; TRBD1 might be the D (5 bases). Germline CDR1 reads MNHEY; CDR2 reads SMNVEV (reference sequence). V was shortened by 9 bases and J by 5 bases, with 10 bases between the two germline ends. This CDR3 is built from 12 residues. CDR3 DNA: TGTGCCAGTCAGGGTCGAACCGGGGAGCTGTTTTTT. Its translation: CASQGRTGELFF.

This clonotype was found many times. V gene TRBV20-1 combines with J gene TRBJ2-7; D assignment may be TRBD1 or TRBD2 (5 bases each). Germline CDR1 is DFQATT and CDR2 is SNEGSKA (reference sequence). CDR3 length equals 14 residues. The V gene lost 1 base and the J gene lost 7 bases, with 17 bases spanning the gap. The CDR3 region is CSARAVGTGWEQYF. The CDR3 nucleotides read TGCAGTGCTAGAGCCGTCGGGACCGGGTGGGAGCAGTACTTC.

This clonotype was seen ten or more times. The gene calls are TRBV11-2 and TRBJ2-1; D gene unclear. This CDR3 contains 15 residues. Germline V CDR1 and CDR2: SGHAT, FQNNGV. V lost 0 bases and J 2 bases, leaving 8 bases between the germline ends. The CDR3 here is CASSLDRVPYNEQFF. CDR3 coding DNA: TGTGCCAGCAGCTTAGATCGGGTCCCCTACAATGAGCAGTTCTTC.

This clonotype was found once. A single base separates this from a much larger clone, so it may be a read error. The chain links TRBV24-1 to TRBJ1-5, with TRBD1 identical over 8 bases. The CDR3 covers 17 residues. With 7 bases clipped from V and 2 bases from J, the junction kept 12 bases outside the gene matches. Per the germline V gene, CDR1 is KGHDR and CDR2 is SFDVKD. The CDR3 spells CATSAGTGVYGNQPQHF. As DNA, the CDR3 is TGTGCCACCAGCGCTGGGACAGGAGTATATGGCAATCAGCCCCAGCATTTT.

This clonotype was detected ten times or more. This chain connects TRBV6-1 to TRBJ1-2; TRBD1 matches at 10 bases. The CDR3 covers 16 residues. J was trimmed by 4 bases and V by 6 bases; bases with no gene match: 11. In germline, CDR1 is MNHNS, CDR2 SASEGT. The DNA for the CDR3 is TGTGCCAGCAGCTTAGACAGACAGGGGGCCTTCTATGGCTACACCTTC. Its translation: CASSLDRQGAFYGYTF.

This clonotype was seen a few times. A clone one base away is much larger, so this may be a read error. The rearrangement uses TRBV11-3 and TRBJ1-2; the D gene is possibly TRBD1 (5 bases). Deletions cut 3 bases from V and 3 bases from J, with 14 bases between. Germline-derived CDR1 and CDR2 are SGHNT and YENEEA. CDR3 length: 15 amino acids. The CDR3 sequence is CASSFRSGADYGYTF. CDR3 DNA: TGTGCCAGCAGCTTCAGAAGTGGGGCTGACTATGGCTACACCTTC.

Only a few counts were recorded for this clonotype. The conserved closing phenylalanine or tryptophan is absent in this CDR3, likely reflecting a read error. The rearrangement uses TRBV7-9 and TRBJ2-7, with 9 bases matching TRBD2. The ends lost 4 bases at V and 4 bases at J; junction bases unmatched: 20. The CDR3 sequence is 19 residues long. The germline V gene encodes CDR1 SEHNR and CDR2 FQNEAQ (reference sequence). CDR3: CASSSLLGGGRGGAYEQYL. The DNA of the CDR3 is TGTGCCAGCAGCTCCCTCTTAGGAGGCGGGAGGGGAGGAGCGTACGAGCAGTACCTC.

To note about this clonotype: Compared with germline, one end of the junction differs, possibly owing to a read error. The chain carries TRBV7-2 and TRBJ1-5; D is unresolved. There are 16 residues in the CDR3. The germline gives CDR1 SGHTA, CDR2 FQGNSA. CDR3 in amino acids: CASSLDRGISKQPQHF. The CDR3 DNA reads TGTGCCAGCAGCTTAGACCGGGGTATTAGCAAACAGCCCCAGCATTTT.

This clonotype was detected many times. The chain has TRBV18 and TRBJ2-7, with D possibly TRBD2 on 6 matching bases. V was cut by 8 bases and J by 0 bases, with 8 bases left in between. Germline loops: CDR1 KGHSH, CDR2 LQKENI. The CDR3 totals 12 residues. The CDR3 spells CASAGGSYEQYF. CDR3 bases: TGTGCCAGCGCCGGGGGCTCCTACGAGCAGTACTTC.

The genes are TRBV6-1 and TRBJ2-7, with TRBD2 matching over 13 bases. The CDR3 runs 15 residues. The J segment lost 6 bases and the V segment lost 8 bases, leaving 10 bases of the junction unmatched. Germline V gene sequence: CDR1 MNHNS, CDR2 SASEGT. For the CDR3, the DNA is TGTGCCAGCGCATGGACTAGCGGGAGCGGGAGCGAGCAGTACTTC. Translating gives CASAWTSGSGSEQYF.

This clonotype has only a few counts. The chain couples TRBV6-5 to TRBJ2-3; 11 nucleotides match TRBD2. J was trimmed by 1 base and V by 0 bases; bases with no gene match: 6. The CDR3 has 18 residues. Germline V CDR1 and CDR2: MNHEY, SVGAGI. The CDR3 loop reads CASSYSLAGGGGTDTQYF. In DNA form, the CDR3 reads TGTGCCAGCAGTTACTCGCTAGCGGGAGGCGGGGGCACAGATACGCAGTATTTT.

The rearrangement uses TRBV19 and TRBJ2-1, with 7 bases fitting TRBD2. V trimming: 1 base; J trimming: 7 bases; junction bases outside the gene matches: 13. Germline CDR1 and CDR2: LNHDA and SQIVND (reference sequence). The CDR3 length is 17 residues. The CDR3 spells CASSIVGLGGSKNEQFF. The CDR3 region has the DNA TGTGCCAGTAGTATAGTGGGTTTGGGCGGGAGTAAGAATGAGCAGTTCTTC.

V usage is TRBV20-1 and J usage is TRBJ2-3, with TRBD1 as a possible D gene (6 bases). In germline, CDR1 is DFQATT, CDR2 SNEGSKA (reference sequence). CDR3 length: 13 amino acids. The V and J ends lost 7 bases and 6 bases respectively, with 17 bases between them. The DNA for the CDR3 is TGCAGTGGGTCTAGGACAGACCAGGATACGCAGTATTTT. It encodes CSGSRTDQDTQYF.

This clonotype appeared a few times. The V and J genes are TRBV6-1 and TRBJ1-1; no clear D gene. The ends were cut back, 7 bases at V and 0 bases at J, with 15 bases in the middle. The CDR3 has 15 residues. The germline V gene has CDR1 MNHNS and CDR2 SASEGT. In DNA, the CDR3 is TGTGCCAGCACCTCGACCGGCAGGATGAACACTGAAGCTTTCTTT. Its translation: CASTSTGRMNTEAFF.

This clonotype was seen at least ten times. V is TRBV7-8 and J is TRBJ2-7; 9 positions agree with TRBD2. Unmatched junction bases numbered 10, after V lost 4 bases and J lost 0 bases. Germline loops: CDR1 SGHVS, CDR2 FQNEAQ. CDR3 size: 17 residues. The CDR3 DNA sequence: TGTGCCAGCAGCTCTAGACCCCTGACTAGCGGCTCCTACGAGCAGTACTTC. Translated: CASSSRPLTSGSYEQYF.

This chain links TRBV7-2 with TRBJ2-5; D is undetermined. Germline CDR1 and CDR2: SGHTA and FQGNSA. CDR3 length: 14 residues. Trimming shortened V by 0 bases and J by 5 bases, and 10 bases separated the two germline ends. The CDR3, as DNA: TGTGCCAGCAGCTTAGCGCGCAGCGCGGAGACCCAGTACTTC. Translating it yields CASSLARSAETQYF.

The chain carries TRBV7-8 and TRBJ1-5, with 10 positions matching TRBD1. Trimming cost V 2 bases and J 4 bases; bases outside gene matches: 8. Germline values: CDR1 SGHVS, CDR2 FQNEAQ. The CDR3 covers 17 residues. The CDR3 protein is CASSLSIGDRGNQPQHF. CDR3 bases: TGTGCCAGCAGCTTAAGCATCGGGGACAGGGGAAATCAGCCCCAGCATTTT.